Below are 25 T cell receptor beta chains sequenced from a single sample in a study of T cell responses to AZD1222 COVID-19 vaccine (dated by TCRdb to the early 2020s). Libraries were built with the immunoSEQ multiplex PCR assay. Held by TCRdb, this immuneACCESS table contains in-frame sequences only and omits some clones. Under half of the omission traces to an unresolved V gene where checked; the cause of the rest is unknown. The sample data list around 150,000 clones, and 80% to 95% of these were observed just once. The top ten clones comprise roughly 3.5% of the sample. The label giving this sample's time point can be read as: about 28 days (+/-7) after the second vaccine dose. The sample was peripheral blood, taken 28 days after the second AZD1222 dose. The source of these receptors is an adult who received the AZD1222 COVID-19 vaccine.

J is TRBJ2-7 and V is TRBV6-5; D is unresolved. Trimming pared 0 bases from V and 2 bases from J, leaving 11 bases between. The CDR3 runs to 15 residues. CDR1 is MNHEY and CDR2 is SVGAGI in the germline V gene. The CDR3 bases are TGTGCCAGCAGTTACTCGATGTTTGCAACCTACGAGCAGTACTTC. Protein sequence: CASSYSMFATYEQYF.

This chain connects TRBV9 to TRBJ2-3; 8 bases align to TRBD1. This CDR3 has 17 amino acids. The V gene end was trimmed by 3 bases and the J gene end by 1 base; junction bases not matched to a gene: 10. Germline V gene data show CDR1 as SGDLS and CDR2 as YYNGEE. CDR3 in DNA: TGTGCCAGCAGCGCCTACTACCCGGGACAGGGCACAGATACGCAGTATTTT. This sequence encodes CASSAYYPGQGTDTQYF.

J is TRBJ1-5 and V is TRBV6-4; weak D call: TRBD1 (6 bases). The CDR3 loop spans 13 amino acids. Trimming stripped 3 bases from V and 9 bases from J, with 12 bases between. CDR1 is MRHNA, CDR2 SNTAGT, per germline. CDR3 DNA: TGTGCCAGCAGTGAAGGGGGAGGGCTGCCCCAGCATTTT. Residues: CASSEGGGLPQHF.

The chain has TRBV12-3 or TRBV12-4 and TRBJ1-1; no definite D call. This CDR3 contains 13 residues. Trimming removed 5 bases at V and 5 bases at J, with 12 bases between. CDR3 region: CASSGRGDTEAFF. The DNA for the CDR3 is TGTGCCAGCAGTGGCCGGGGAGATACTGAAGCTTTCTTT.

This chain links TRBV28 with TRBJ2-6; no reliable D call. V lost 3 bases and J 0 bases, leaving 6 bases between the germline ends. Per germline, CDR1 MDHEN and CDR2 SYDVKM. CDR3 length equals 15 residues. DNA of the CDR3: TGTGCCAGCAGTTTCCTCCTCTCTGGGGCCAACGTCCTGACTTTC. The encoded protein is CASSFLLSGANVLTF.

The gene calls are TRBV11-2 and TRBJ2-2; the D gene is possibly TRBD1 (6 bases). The germline gives CDR1 SGHAT, CDR2 FQNNGV. This CDR3 is 14 amino acids long. Trimming cost V 3 bases and J 3 bases, with 8 bases left between them. DNA for the CDR3: TGTGCCAGCAGCTTTTCAGGGGACACCGGGGAGCTGTTTTTT. Translation gives CASSFSGDTGELFF.

The CDR3 region has the DNA TGTGCCAGTAGTGCTACCCAACGCCAGCCCCAGCATTTT. Translation gives CASSATQRQPQHF. This rearrangement joins TRBV19 to TRBJ1-5; D is unresolved. V dropped 5 bases and J dropped 7 bases, with 12 bases sitting between them. Germline-derived CDR1 and CDR2 are LNHDA and SQIVND (reference sequence). There are 13 residues in the CDR3.

V gene TRBV28 combines with J gene TRBJ1-5; unclear D gene. Per germline, CDR1 MDHEN and CDR2 SYDVKM. This CDR3 region has 14 residues. V gave up 3 bases and J gave up 1 base, with 7 bases separating them. CDR3 region: CASSFALSNQPQHF. In DNA form, the CDR3 reads TGTGCCAGCAGTTTCGCTCTGAGCAATCAGCCCCAGCATTTT.

This rearrangement joins TRBV28 to TRBJ1-1; the match to TRBD1 covers 10 bases. From germline, CDR1 is MDHEN and CDR2 SYDVKM. V dropped 6 bases and J dropped 1; count of bases not matched to a gene: 2. The CDR3 contains 14 residues. The CDR3 DNA sequence: TGTGCCAGCAGCGACAGGGGGCGGAACACTGAAGCTTTCTTT. Protein sequence: CASSDRGRNTEAFF.

The V and J genes are TRBV2 and TRBJ2-1; TRBD2 matches 7 bases. Germline CDR1 reads SNHLY; CDR2 reads FYNNEI. With V trimmed by 8 bases and J by 4 bases, 5 bases remained unmatched. The CDR3 covers 13 residues. The chain's CDR3 is CASAGVTYNEQFF. In nucleotides, the CDR3 is TGTGCCAGCGCGGGAGTTACTTACAATGAGCAGTTCTTC.

The chain links TRBV5-8 to TRBJ1-2; no reliable D call. Trimming stripped 1 base from V and 4 bases from J, with 11 bases between. Germline CDR1 SGHTS, CDR2 YDEGEE. This CDR3 is built from 14 residues. This CDR3 is CASSLSGRTYGYTF. The CDR3 bases are TGTGCCAGCAGCTTGTCTGGGAGGACCTATGGCTACACCTTC.

The chain combines TRBV18 with TRBJ2-1; 8 bases are shared with TRBD2. Losses at the gene ends were 5 bases for V and 1 base for J; bases not matched to a gene: 7. Germline lookup yields CDR1 KGHSH and CDR2 LQKENI. This CDR3 region has 16 residues. In DNA form, the CDR3 reads TGTGCCAGCTCATTGGGACTAGGAGCGTCCTACAATGAGCAGTTCTTC. Translating gives CASSLGLGASYNEQFF.

Only one count was recorded for this clone. The genes are TRBV7-3 and TRBJ2-1, with unresolved D. The V gene lost 1 base and the J gene lost 0 bases, with 13 bases spanning the gap. Germline CDR1 and CDR2: SGHTA and FQGTGA. This CDR3 is 17 amino acids long. The CDR3 protein is CASSLRAAVSSYNEQFF. The CDR3 DNA reads TGTGCCAGCAGCTTAAGGGCAGCAGTTAGCTCCTACAATGAGCAGTTCTTC.

This clone has a single count. V and J are TRBV14 and TRBJ2-7; the D gene is possibly TRBD2 (5 bases). V gave up 0 bases and J gave up 3 bases, with 15 bases separating them. This CDR3 contains 16 residues. Per germline, CDR1 SGHDN and CDR2 FVKESK. The DNA of the CDR3 is TGTGCCAGCAGCCAAGAAGGATGGAGGCCGAACTACGAGCAGTACTTC. Translation: CASSQEGWRPNYEQYF. Filled out from reference TRBV14 and TRBJ2-7, the complete variable domain reads EAGVTQFPSHSVIEKGQTVTLRCDPISGHDNLYWYRRVMGKEIKFLLHFVKESKQDESGMPNNRFLAERTGGTYSTLKVQPAELEDSGVYFCASSQEGWRPNYEQYFGPGTRLTVT.

This sequence joins TRBV5-1 and TRBJ1-1, with D tentatively TRBD1 (5 bases). Trimming took off 0 bases at V and 4 bases at J, with 10 bases between the two ends. Germline lookup yields CDR1 SGHRS and CDR2 YFSETQ. The CDR3 loop spans 14 amino acids. The CDR3, as DNA: TGCGCCAGCAGCTTGGTGGGCGGGACCACTGAAGCTTTCTTT. It translates to CASSLVGGTTEAFF.

This rearrangement joins TRBV2 to TRBJ2-3; D call uncertain. V lost 7 bases and J 1 base, leaving 3 bases between the germline ends. The CDR3 is made up of 11 amino acids. The germline CDR1 and CDR2 sequences are SNHLY and FYNNEI. The CDR3 here is CASIGTDTQYF. CDR3 DNA: TGTGCCAGCATCGGCACAGATACGCAGTATTTT.

The chain's CDR3 is CASSSGLAGELFF. CDR3 coding DNA: TGTGCCAGCAGCTCGGGACTAGCTGGGGAGCTGTTTTTT. The rearrangement links TRBV13 to TRBJ2-2; TRBD2 aligns across 9 bases. Trimming took 4 bases from V and 8 from J; bases not matched to a gene: 2. CDR3 length: 13 residues. Germline V lookup: CDR1 PRHDT, CDR2 FYEKMQ (reference sequence).

This rearrangement joins TRBV30 to TRBJ1-3; D is possibly TRBD1 (6 bases). Germline V gene sequence: CDR1 GTSNPN, CDR2 SVGIG (reference sequence). This CDR3 has 15 residues. V lost 0 bases and J 4 bases, leaving 13 bases between the germline ends. CDR3 nucleotide sequence: TGTGCCTGGAGTGTGGGGGGCGCTGGGGGAAACACCATATATTTT. Translation: CAWSVGGAGGNTIYF.

This chain connects TRBV11-2 to TRBJ1-6; tentatively, D is TRBD1 (6 bases). CDR1 and CDR2 from the germline V gene are SGHAT and FQNNGV. The CDR3 is 18 residues long. Trimming shortened V by 0 bases and J by 9 bases, and 21 bases separated the two germline ends. CDR3 bases: TGTGCCAGCAGCTTAGATCCCGGCGGGGGCATTCGCGTTTCACCCCTCCACTTT. It translates to CASSLDPGGGIRVSPLHF.

The chain couples TRBV29-1 to TRBJ1-2, with unresolved D. Germline values: CDR1 SQVTM, CDR2 ANQGSEA. The CDR3 consists of 12 residues. Between the trimmed V and J ends, which lost 1 base and 4 bases, there was a span of 7 bases. As DNA, the CDR3 is TGCAGCGTTGAAGGGCCCGGCTATGGCTACACCTTC. Translating gives CSVEGPGYGYTF. The whole variable domain, remainder taken from reference TRBV29-1 and TRBJ1-2, is SAVISQKPSRDICQRGTSLTIQCQVDSQVTMMFWYRQQPGQSLTLIATANQGSEATYESGFVIDKFPISRPNLTFSTLTVSNMSPEDSSIYLCSVEGPGYGYTFGSGTRLTVV.

The chain is built from TRBV5-1 and TRBJ1-1; 10 nucleotides align to TRBD1. The CDR3 contains 16 residues. V shed 3 bases, J shed 3 bases, and the junction held 8 bases outside the gene matches. CDR1 is SGHRS, CDR2 YFSETQ, per germline. CDR3 sequence: CASSYRTGGIDTEAFF. The CDR3 bases are TGCGCCAGCAGCTACCGGACAGGGGGAATTGACACTGAAGCTTTCTTT.

This chain uses TRBV7-2 with TRBJ2-7, with D perhaps TRBD1 (5 bases). Trimming left V 4 bases short and J 0 bases short, with 10 bases between. The CDR3 extends over 14 amino acids. Germline V CDR1 and CDR2: SGHTA, FQGNSA. CDR3 protein: CASSSSTVSYEQYF. For the CDR3, the DNA is TGTGCCAGCAGCTCGTCGACAGTCTCCTACGAGCAGTACTTC.

The chain joins TRBV15 to TRBJ2-6; D gene unclear. CDR1 LNHNV and CDR2 YYDKDF come from the germline V gene (reference sequence). The CDR3 contains 14 residues. The V and J ends lost 8 bases and 4 bases respectively, with 12 bases between them. This chain's CDR3 is CATGDAGGANVLTF. CDR3 sequence (DNA): TGTGCCACCGGGGATGCCGGGGGGGCCAACGTCCTGACTTTC. Using reference TRBV15 and TRBJ2-6 for the parts outside the CDR3, the full variable domain is DAMVIQNPRYQVTQFGKPVTLSCSQTLNHNVMYWYQQKSSQAPKLLFHYYDKDFNNEADTPDNFQSRRPNTSFCFLDIRSPGLGDTAMYLCATGDAGGANVLTFGAGSRLTVL.

The chain recombines TRBV3-1 (or the pseudogene TRBV3-2) with TRBJ2-7, with TRBD1 matching over 9 bases. V dropped 2 bases and J dropped 6; count of bases not matched to a gene: 11. The CDR3 runs 16 residues. CDR1 is LGHDT, CDR2 YNNKEL, per germline (reference sequence). CDR3 protein: CASSQQPTGGFGEQYF. The DNA of the CDR3 is TGTGCCAGCAGCCAACAACCAACAGGGGGCTTTGGCGAGCAGTACTTC.

This chain connects TRBV11-2 to TRBJ1-1, with D possibly TRBD1 on 5 matching bases. The germline V and J ends were trimmed by 3 bases and 0 bases, with 8 bases remaining between them. CDR1 SGHAT and CDR2 FQNNGV come from the germline V gene. The CDR3 covers 14 residues. CDR3 sequence: CASSFSGMNTEAFF. For the CDR3, the DNA is TGTGCCAGCAGCTTTTCAGGGATGAACACTGAAGCTTTCTTT.